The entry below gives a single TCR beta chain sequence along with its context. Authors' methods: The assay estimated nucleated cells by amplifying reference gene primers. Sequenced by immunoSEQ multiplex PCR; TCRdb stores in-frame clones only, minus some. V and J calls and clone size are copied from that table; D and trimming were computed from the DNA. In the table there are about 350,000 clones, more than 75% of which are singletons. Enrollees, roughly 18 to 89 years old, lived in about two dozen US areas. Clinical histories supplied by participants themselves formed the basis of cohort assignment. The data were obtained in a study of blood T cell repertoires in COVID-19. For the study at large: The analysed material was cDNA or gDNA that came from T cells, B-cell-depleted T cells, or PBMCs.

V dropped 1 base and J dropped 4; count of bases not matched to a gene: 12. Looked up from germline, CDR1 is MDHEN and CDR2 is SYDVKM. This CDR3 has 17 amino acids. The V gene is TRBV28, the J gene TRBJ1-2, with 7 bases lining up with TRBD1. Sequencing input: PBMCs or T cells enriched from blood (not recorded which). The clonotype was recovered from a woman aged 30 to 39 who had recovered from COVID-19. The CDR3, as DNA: TGTGCCAGCAGTTTATCCAGACAGGGTCTTCGGGGCTATGGCTACACCTTC. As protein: CASSLSRQGLRGYGYTF.